This T cell receptor (beta chain) was identified during a study of T cell responses to AZD1222 COVID-19 vaccine. In its sample, this clone was seen once. Per the germline V gene, CDR1 is WSHSY and CDR2 is SAAADI. Deletions cut 8 bases from V and 2 bases from J, with 12 bases between. The CDR3 contains 13 residues. Assay: immunoSEQ multiplex PCR; the TCRdb copy retains only in-frame clones and omits some. The data contain about 31,000 clones, over 75% of them seen just once; the ten biggest clones take up around 15%. This receptor was taken from an adult who received the AZD1222 COVID-19 vaccine. This chain links TRBV10-2 with TRBJ1-1; the D gene is possibly TRBD1 (5 bases). The material sequenced was peripheral blood, taken 28 days after the second AZD1222 dose. The CDR3 sequence is CASAGRGNTEAFF. CDR3 nucleotides: TGCGCCAGCGCGGGACGGGGAAACACTGAAGCTTTCTTT.